A selection of T cell receptor beta chains follows, all from one sample in a study of shared clonotypes between healthy human individuals. Some clones are missing from TCRdb's copy, which holds only in-frame ones; the method was immunoSEQ multiplex PCR. Of over 850,000 clones detected, roughly 74% appear once; the ten largest clones hold more than 0.55%. The sequencing sample was made of memory CD4+ T cells from PBMCs. Receptors were obtained from a man aged 18 to 29 in good health. Some clones in this sample may be carry-over from other donors' samples. Each CDR3 is given without its conserved first and last residue. The order of the fields is J gene, V gene, CDR3 protein.

TRBJ1-5 TRBV6-1 ASSGQGSGQPQH
TRBJ2-7 TRBV15 ATSGGMGQGPYEQY
TRBJ1-3 TRBV6-1 ASSERTGRTGNTIY
TRBJ1-3 TRBV15 ATSNDFGNTIY
TRBJ2-3 TRBV2 ASSPLASTDTQY
TRBJ1-2 TRBV15 ATSRGQGDGYT
TRBJ1-2 TRBV9 ASSEGQLSNYGYT
TRBJ2-7 TRBV25-1 ASSERGSRSSYEQY
TRBJ1-5 TRBV18 ASSSTGGDQPQH
TRBJ2-2 TRBV7-9 ASSFAAGAYTGELF
TRBJ1-4 TRBV9 ASSVLDTRTGELF
TRBJ2-1 TRBV25-1 ASSTLPGTGKDYNEQF
TRBJ1-2 TRBV5-1 ASSLDPTGGGYT
TRBJ2-5 TRBV5-4 ASSLSPGYGSGETQY
TRBJ1-5 TRBV19 ASSIDGRVGNNQPQH
TRBJ2-2 TRBV2 ASTHPRKGTGELF
TRBJ2-1 TRBV29-1 SVEDPPRF
TRBJ2-7 TRBV28 ASSSAGESYEQY
TRBJ2-3 TRBV19 ASSIQGLTDTQY
TRBJ2-5 TRBV27 ASSLYRGQETQY
TRBJ2-1 TRBV21-1 ASSKVTSGRVVEF
TRBJ1-1 TRBV7-8 ASTETDNTEAF
TRBJ2-7 TRBV9 ASSGGRSFHEQY
TRBJ2-3 TRBV12-5 ASAPSTTSTDTQY
TRBJ1-2 TRBV11-3 ASSDGGTAYGYT
TRBJ2-5 TRBV19 ARVQETQY
TRBJ2-5 TRBV7-2 ASSAGGGRRETQY
TRBJ2-1 TRBV28 ASSSNREWDNEQF
TRBJ2-1 TRBV6-1 ASSGKVGTSGTSEQF
TRBJ2-1 TRBV15 ATSTITPIGEQF
TRBJ2-3 TRBV4-1 ASSRTSGKNTQY
TRBJ2-1 TRBV20-1 SARRTDEQF
TRBJ2-3 TRBV28 ASSTPAGGSTDTQY
TRBJ2-6 TRBV4-3 ASSQDSGANVLT
TRBJ1-2 TRBV27 ASRPADRRIHYGYT
TRBJ1-4 TRBV2 ASSTDRANEKLF